This passage covers 15 T cell receptor beta chains from one sample sequenced in a study of shared clonotypes between healthy human individuals. The table came from immunoSEQ multiplex PCR; TCRdb's copy has only in-frame clones and leaves some out. Of roughly 220,000 clones detected, 65% appear once; the ten largest clones hold 8.5% to 14%. The specimen was memory CD4+ T cells sorted from blood. The subset denotes: CD45RA-negative fraction. The origin of the receptors is a man aged 25-40 years in good health.

This clone was seen a handful of times. This chain joins TRBV5-5 and TRBJ2-7; 8 bases map to TRBD2. V dropped 3 bases and J dropped 1; count of bases not matched to a gene: 6. Germline assignment: CDR1 SGHKS and CDR2 YYEKEE (reference sequence). The CDR3 extends over 15 amino acids. CDR3 sequence: CASSSTSGFSYEQYF. CDR3 in DNA: TGTGCCAGCAGCTCTACTAGCGGTTTTTCCTACGAGCAGTACTTC.

This clone was picked up a small number of times. This chain links TRBV7-2 with TRBJ2-3, with 10 bases lining up with TRBD2. The CDR3 covers 15 residues. Germline-derived CDR1 and CDR2 are SGHTA and FQGNSA. J gave up 3 bases and V 2 bases, and 2 bases lay outside the gene matches. The CDR3 nucleotides read TGTGCCAGCAGCTTAAGCGGGAGGGTAACAGATACGCAGTATTTT. Translated: CASSLSGRVTDTQYF.

This rearrangement joins TRBV11-2 to TRBJ1-2; no definite D call. Germline V gene sequence: CDR1 SGHAT, CDR2 FQNNGV. This CDR3 region has 18 residues. V was pared by 4 bases and J by 0 bases, with 21 bases between. The CDR3 loop is CASSSLVSSGSPNYGYTF. For the CDR3, the DNA is TGTGCCAGCAGCTCATTGGTTTCTTCGGGGAGCCCTAACTATGGCTACACCTTC.

The chain uses TRBV28 and TRBJ2-2; 9 bases agree with TRBD2. The germline gives CDR1 MDHEN, CDR2 SYDVKM. Germline trimming cut 5 bases from V and 6 bases from J; bases unmatched to any gene: 19. This CDR3 has 19 residues. CDR3 coding DNA: TGTGCCAGCAGTCCCCGAGTTATAGCGGGAGCTTATGTGGCCGGGGAGCTGTTTTTT. As protein: CASSPRVIAGAYVAGELFF.

This sequence joins TRBV5-5 and TRBJ2-1, with 7 bases aligning to TRBD1. The germline V gene has CDR1 SGHKS and CDR2 YYEKEE (reference sequence). Losses at the gene ends were 4 bases for V and 10 bases for J; bases not matched to a gene: 8. The CDR3 consists of 13 residues. CDR3 in DNA: TGTGCCAGCAGCCGACAGGGTTTAAGCGAGCAGTTCTTC. This sequence encodes CASSRQGLSEQFF.

The rearrangement uses TRBV11-2 and TRBJ1-3; 9 nucleotides line up with TRBD1. Germline-derived CDR1 and CDR2 are SGHAT and FQNNGV. The V segment lost 0 bases and the J segment 0 bases; nucleotides outside the gene matches: 9. The CDR3 sequence is 19 residues long. As DNA, the CDR3 is TGTGCCAGCAGCTTAGAGGGGGGACAGGGCCACATCTCTGGAAACACCATATATTTT. The encoded protein is CASSLEGGQGHISGNTIYF.

This clone occurred a few times. The rearrangement joins TRBV11-3 to TRBJ2-1; D ambiguous. The CDR3 sequence is 13 residues long. In germline, CDR1 is SGHNT, CDR2 YENEEA. The ends were cut back, 3 bases at V and 7 bases at J, with 10 bases in the middle. CDR3 sequence (DNA): TGTGCCAGCAGCTTGGGGTCGAAAAATGAGCAGTTCTTC. The encoded protein is CASSLGSKNEQFF.

This clone was found many times. The J gene is TRBJ2-3, the V gene TRBV5-4; 8 bases match TRBD1. V was clipped by 2 bases and J by 4 bases; unmatched bases: 9. Germline values: CDR1 SGHNT, CDR2 YYREEE (reference sequence). The CDR3 loop spans 16 amino acids. Here the CDR3 DNA reads TGTGCCAGCAGCTTTGGGAACAGGGGGTGGGCAGATACGCAGTATTTT. This sequence encodes CASSFGNRGWADTQYF.

To note about this clone: At the DNA level, this CDR3 is encoded by other sequences in the same sample as well. The rearrangement links TRBV5-4 to TRBJ2-7; D is unresolved. Germline V CDR1 and CDR2: SGHNT, YYREEE (reference sequence). The CDR3 runs 11 residues. The V end lost 3 bases, the J end lost 0 bases, and 1 base lay between the germline ends. CDR3 sequence reads: CASSSSYEQYF. The CDR3 bases are TGTGCCAGCAGCTCCTCCTACGAGCAGTACTTC.

V is TRBV10-3 and J is TRBJ2-1; tentative D call: TRBD2 (6 bases). Germline V gene lookup returns CDR1 ENHRY and CDR2 SYGVKD. The CDR3 is made up of 14 amino acids. Trimming pared 3 bases from V and 5 bases from J, leaving 11 bases between. Here the CDR3 DNA reads TGTGCCATCAGTGACGGGACTTCAGACAATGAGCAGTTCTTC. This encodes CAISDGTSDNEQFF.

The chain links TRBV7-2 to TRBJ2-1; 12 positions agree with TRBD2. CDR1 SGHTA and CDR2 FQGNSA come from the germline V gene. Trimming took 5 bases from V and 7 from J; bases not matched to a gene: 6. The CDR3 runs to 15 residues. In DNA form, the CDR3 reads TGTGCCAGCAGCCCGCCGGGACTAGCGGGTAATGAGCAGTTCTTC. Its protein product is CASSPPGLAGNEQFF.

There are a few counts of this clone. The chain combines TRBV4-2 with TRBJ2-7; no clear D gene. Germline V gives CDR1 LGHNA, CDR2 YNFKEQ. There are 14 residues in the CDR3. V gave up 6 bases and J gave up 7 bases, with 19 bases separating them. The CDR3 loop reads CASSRDGISDEQYF. CDR3 nucleotides: TGTGCCAGCAGTCGAGACGGAATTTCTGATGAGCAGTACTTC.

This clone has a handful of counts. The chain joins TRBV19 to TRBJ2-3; 11 bases fit TRBD2. Germline trimming cut 5 bases from V and 2 bases from J; bases unmatched to any gene: 6. This CDR3 is built from 16 residues. CDR1 is LNHDA, CDR2 SQIVND, per germline (reference sequence). The CDR3 nucleotides are TGTGCCAGTAGTTTCCTAGCGGGAGGAACCACAGATACGCAGTATTTT. It specifies CASSFLAGGTTDTQYF.

This clone was seen a single time. This chain connects TRBV10-3 to TRBJ2-1, with TRBD2 matching over 7 bases. CDR1 and CDR2 (germline): ENHRY, SYGVKD. The CDR3 is 15 residues long. V trimming: 3 bases; J trimming: 5 bases; junction bases outside the gene matches: 7. CDR3 coding DNA: TGTGCCATCAGTGATTGGGCTAGCGGAGACAATGAGCAGTTCTTC. Translated: CAISDWASGDNEQFF.

This clone has a count of ten or more. V is TRBV18 and J is TRBJ1-2; D not resolved. This CDR3 spans 16 amino acids. With 1 base removed from V and 2 bases from J, the gap between germline ends came to 14 bases. Germline-derived CDR1 and CDR2 are KGHSH and LQKENI. The CDR3 reads CASSPQSSRQNYGYTF. The CDR3 DNA reads as TGTGCCAGCTCACCACAATCTTCTCGTCAGAACTATGGCTACACCTTC.